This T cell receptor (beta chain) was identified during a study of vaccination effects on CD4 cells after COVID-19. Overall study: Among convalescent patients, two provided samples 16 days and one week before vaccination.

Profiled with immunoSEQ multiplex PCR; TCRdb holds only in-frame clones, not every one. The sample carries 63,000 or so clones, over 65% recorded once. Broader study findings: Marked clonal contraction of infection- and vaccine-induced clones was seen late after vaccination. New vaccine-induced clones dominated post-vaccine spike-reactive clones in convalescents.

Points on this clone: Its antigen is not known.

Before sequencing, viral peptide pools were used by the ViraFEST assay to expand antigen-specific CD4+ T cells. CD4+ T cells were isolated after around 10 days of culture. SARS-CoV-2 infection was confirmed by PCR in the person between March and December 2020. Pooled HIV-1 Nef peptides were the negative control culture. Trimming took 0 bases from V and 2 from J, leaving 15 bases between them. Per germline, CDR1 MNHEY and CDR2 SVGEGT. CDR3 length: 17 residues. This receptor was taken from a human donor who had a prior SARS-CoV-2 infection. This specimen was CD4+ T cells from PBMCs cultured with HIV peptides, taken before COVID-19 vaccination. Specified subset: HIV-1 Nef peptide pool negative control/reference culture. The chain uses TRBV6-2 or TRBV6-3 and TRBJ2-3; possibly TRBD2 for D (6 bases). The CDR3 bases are TGTGCCAGCAGTTACTCGGCGGAGGGTGAGGACACAGATACGCAGTATTTT. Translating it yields CASSYSAEGEDTDTQYF.